This record concerns one T cell receptor (beta chain) sequence. The data derive from a study of OX40 agonist ivuxolimab in advanced cancers. Looking at the study overall: A history of anti-PD-1, anti-PD-L1 or anti-CTLA-4 therapy was acceptable, and approximately 39% had some.

V shed 0 bases and J shed 7 bases, with 14 bases lying between them. This CDR3 is built from 15 residues. Germline CDR1 reads SGHDT; CDR2 reads YYEEEE. Libraries were prepared by immunoSEQ multiplex PCR; TCRdb keeps only in-frame clonotypes and omits some of them. The table has about 70,000 clones, roughly 90% seen once. On cycle 4 day 1 and cycle 7 day 1, as well as at baseline, blood was sampled. This sequence joins TRBV5-6 and TRBJ1-5; D not certain. This TCR derives from an adult with an advanced solid tumor such as melanoma, head and neck, liver or kidney cancer. Source: CD4+ or CD8+ T cells sorted from blood, taken in a trial of the OX40 agonist ivuxolimab. The DNA for the CDR3 is TGTGCCAGCAGCTTGGCCAGAAACGGGGTCCAGCCCCAGCATTTT. This translates into CASSLARNGVQPQHF. Full variable domain (remainder filled in from reference TRBV5-6 and TRBJ1-5): DAGVTQSPTHLIKTRGQQVTLRCSPKSGHDTVSWYQQALGQGPQFIFQYYEEEERQRGNFPDRFSGHQFPNYSSELNVNALLLGDSALYLCASSLARNGVQPQHFGDGTRLSIL.